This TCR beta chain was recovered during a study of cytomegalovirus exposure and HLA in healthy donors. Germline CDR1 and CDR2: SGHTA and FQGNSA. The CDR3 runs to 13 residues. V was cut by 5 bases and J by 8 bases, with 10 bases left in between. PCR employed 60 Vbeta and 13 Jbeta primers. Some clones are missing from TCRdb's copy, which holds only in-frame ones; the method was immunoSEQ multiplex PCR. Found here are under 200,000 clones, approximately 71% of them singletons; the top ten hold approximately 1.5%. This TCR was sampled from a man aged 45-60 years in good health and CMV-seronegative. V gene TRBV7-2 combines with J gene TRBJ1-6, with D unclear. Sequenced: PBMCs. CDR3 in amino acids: CASSPNLDSPLHF. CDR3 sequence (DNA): TGTGCCAGCAGCCCCAACTTGGATTCACCCCTCCACTTT.